This entry is about one T cell receptor beta chain. One end of the junction varies from germline; a read error may be responsible. This record comes from a study of tumor and adjacent non-tumor tissue in lung cancer. A modified ARM-PCR protocol with three rounds of nested PCR amplified TCRbeta. TCRdb analysed the multiplex PCR reads with MiXCR anew, one entry per CDR3 protein. The table includes fewer than 120,000 distinct CDR3 sequences, 84% detected once. CDR1 is LGHNA and CDR2 is YSLEER in the germline V gene. The CDR3 is made up of 17 amino acids. The template was RNA from unsorted bulk tissue. The genes are TRBV4-3 and TRBJ2-1; 8 bases match TRBD2. The specimen sequenced was lung tumor tissue. This clonotype was obtained from a man between 65 and 85 years old with non-small cell lung cancer. CDR3 bases: TGCGCCAGCAGCCAAGACGCAGCGGGGGCTGAATACAATGAGCAGCTCTTC. It encodes CASSQDAAGAEYNEQLF.